One sample yielded the 10 T cell receptor beta chains listed below, sequenced in a study of cytomegalovirus exposure and HLA in healthy donors. A multiplex PCR was run with 60 Vbeta primers and 13 Jbeta primers. Measured with immunoSEQ multiplex PCR; TCRdb has only the in-frame clones, and not every one. Of roughly 100,000 clones listed, about 81% are singletons. Sequencing was done on a sample of PBMCs. The origin of the receptors is a man aged 25 to 40 in good health and CMV-seronegative.

The V and J genes are TRBV6-5 and TRBJ2-5; 7 bases map to TRBD1. V was pared by 7 bases and J by 5 bases, with 7 bases of the junction left unmatched. The CDR3 runs to 13 residues. CDR1 MNHEY and CDR2 SVGAGI come from the germline V gene. CDR3 sequence reads: CASTRQGFETQYF. The CDR3 region has the DNA TGTGCCAGCACACGACAGGGATTCGAGACCCAGTACTTC.

V is TRBV14 and J is TRBJ1-1; 7 nucleotides match TRBD1. CDR3 length: 14 residues. The V gene end was trimmed by 4 bases and the J gene end by 10 bases; junction bases not matched to a gene: 12. CDR1 and CDR2 (germline): SGHDN, FVKESK. The CDR3 loop reads CASSPFDRAGVAFF. The CDR3 coding sequence is TGTGCCAGCAGCCCATTCGACAGGGCTGGCGTAGCTTTCTTT. Full variable domain (rest looked up from reference TRBV14 and TRBJ1-1): EAGVTQFPSHSVIEKGQTVTLRCDPISGHDNLYWYRRVMGKEIKFLLHFVKESKQDESGMPNNRFLAERTGGTYSTLKVQPAELEDSGVYFCASSPFDRAGVAFFGQGTRLTVV.

The rearrangement links TRBV30 to TRBJ1-5; D gene unclear. V was shortened by 0 bases and J by 4 bases, with 4 bases between the two germline ends. Germline V lookup: CDR1 GTSNPN, CDR2 SVGIG (reference sequence). The CDR3 is 12 amino acids. The CDR3: CAWSVPNQPQHF. Written as DNA, the CDR3 is TGTGCCTGGAGTGTCCCTAATCAGCCCCAGCATTTT.

This rearrangement joins TRBV18 to TRBJ1-2, with TRBD1 matching over 7 bases. V was pared by 6 bases and J by 6 bases, with 7 bases of the junction left unmatched. The CDR3 runs to 13 residues. From germline, CDR1 is KGHSH and CDR2 LQKENI. The CDR3 spells CASSPTGTDGYTF. The CDR3 DNA is TGTGCCAGCTCGCCGACAGGGACGGATGGCTACACCTTC.

This clone was seen just once. The rearrangement joins TRBV12-5 to TRBJ2-1; 10 positions match TRBD1. V was clipped by 5 bases and J by 5 bases; unmatched bases: 3. Germline assignment: CDR1 LGHNT and CDR2 FRNRAP. This CDR3 is built from 14 residues. The DNA for the CDR3 is TGTGCTAGTGGTCTCGGGACAGGGGACAATGAGCAGTTCTTC. Amino acid sequence: CASGLGTGDNEQFF.

This rearrangement joins TRBV6-5 to TRBJ1-1; maybe TRBD1 (5 bases). The CDR3 has 12 amino acids. The germline V and J ends were trimmed by 6 bases and 7 bases, with 12 bases remaining between them. From germline, CDR1 is MNHEY and CDR2 SVGAGI. CDR3: CASSPRVGEAFF. The CDR3 coding sequence is TGTGCCAGCAGCCCCAGGGTTGGTGAAGCTTTCTTT.

The chain uses TRBV7-9 and TRBJ2-7, with 14 bases matching TRBD2. V shed 4 bases, J shed 9 bases, and the junction held 17 bases outside the gene matches. Germline values: CDR1 SEHNR, CDR2 FQNEAQ (reference sequence). The CDR3 is 18 residues long. The CDR3 sequence is CASSSNPGLAGEKWGQYF. CDR3 coding DNA: TGTGCCAGCAGCTCGAACCCGGGACTAGCGGGGGAAAAGTGGGGGCAGTACTTC.

The chain links TRBV5-1 to TRBJ2-7, with 8 bases identical to TRBD2. Germline V gives CDR1 SGHRS, CDR2 YFSETQ. Trimming removed 0 bases from V and 3 bases from J; junction bases left unmatched: 5. The CDR3 extends over 15 amino acids. The CDR3 region has the DNA TGCGCCAGCAGCTTGGTTAGCGGGGCCCGCTACGAGCAGTACTTC. Protein sequence: CASSLVSGARYEQYF.

The chain employs TRBV27 and TRBJ1-2; TRBD1 is a possible D gene (5 bases). V dropped 7 bases and J dropped 2 bases, with 14 bases sitting between them. The CDR3 covers 14 residues. Germline values: CDR1 MNHEY, CDR2 SMNVEV (reference sequence). CDR3 region: CASKTAAGNYGYTF. Here the CDR3 DNA reads TGTGCCAGCAAGACAGCGGCGGGAAACTATGGCTACACCTTC.

The V gene is TRBV2, the J gene TRBJ2-1; TRBD2 agrees at 7 bases. V was clipped by 3 bases and J by 10 bases; unmatched bases: 9. The germline V gene has CDR1 SNHLY and CDR2 FYNNEI. The CDR3 length is 14 residues. CDR3 amino acids: CASSDLREINEQFF. The CDR3 region has the DNA TGTGCCAGCAGTGATTTGCGGGAGATCAACGAGCAGTTCTTC.